These 9 T cell receptor beta chains came from one sample sequenced in a study of a mutant IDH1 vaccine in newly diagnosed glioma. Time point meaning: week 23, last vaccination. What each vaccine dose contained was 300 ug of mutant IDH1 20-mer peptide, accompanied by topical imiquimod. These receptors lack a known antigen. The method was immunoSEQ multiplex PCR; TCRdb's version includes in-frame clones alone and lacks a portion of them. The sample shows tens of thousands of clones, roughly 80% of them seen only once. Material: PBMCs, obtained from a glioma patient whose treatment included an IDH1 peptide vaccine. The receptors were sampled from a woman aged 18 to 35 with glioma.

This clone was seen more than once but under ten times. Other DNA sequences from this sample encode an identical CDR3 as well. The CDR3 loop reads CSVGEASQPQHF. DNA for the CDR3: TGCAGCGTCGGGGAGGCATCTCAGCCCCAGCATTTT. This sequence joins TRBV29-1 and TRBJ1-5, with D hard to call. The CDR3 loop spans 12 amino acids. Germline V lookup: CDR1 SQVTM, CDR2 ANQGSEA. The ends were cut back, 6 bases at V and 6 bases at J, with 12 bases in the middle.

The V and J genes are TRBV9 and TRBJ1-1; the D gene is possibly TRBD1 (5 bases). The CDR3 totals 15 residues. The V gene's germline CDR1 is SGDLS and CDR2 YYNGEE. The V end was cut by 3 bases, the J end by 1 base, with 13 bases between. This CDR3 is CASSALGDPNTEAFF. Here the CDR3 DNA reads TGTGCCAGCAGCGCCCTAGGGGACCCGAACACTGAAGCTTTCTTT.

The V and J genes are TRBV5-4 and TRBJ2-4; D not certain. This CDR3 region has 14 residues. Looked up from germline, CDR1 is SGHNT and CDR2 is YYREEE (reference sequence). V was cut by 4 bases and J by 1 base, with 9 bases left in between. CDR3: CASSQPGAKNIQYF. CDR3 in DNA: TGTGCCAGCAGCCAGCCTGGGGCCAAAAACATTCAGTACTTC.

In this sample, this clone turned up once. The rearrangement links TRBV7-8 to TRBJ1-5, with a possible D match to TRBD1 (6 bases). CDR3 length: 16 amino acids. CDR1 SGHVS and CDR2 FQNEAQ come from the germline V gene. V lost 1 base to trimming and J lost 6 bases, with 16 bases between them. The CDR3 loop is CASSLVWGAASQPQHF. The CDR3 region has the DNA TGTGCCAGCAGCTTAGTTTGGGGGGCGGCAAGTCAGCCCCAGCATTTT. The variable domain in full, completed from reference TRBV7-8 and TRBJ1-5, reads GAGVSQSPRYKVAKRGQDVALRCDPISGHVSLFWYQQALGQGPEFLTYFQNEAQLDKSGLPSDRFFAERPEGSVSTLKIQRTQQEDSAVYLCASSLVWGAASQPQHFGDGTRLSIL.

The chain carries TRBV13 and TRBJ2-5; D gene unclear. This CDR3 has 12 amino acids. CDR1 PRHDT and CDR2 FYEKMQ come from the germline V gene (reference sequence). With 6 bases removed from V and 1 base from J, the gap between germline ends came to 6 bases. The CDR3 here is CASRSLQETQYF. CDR3 sequence (DNA): TGTGCCAGCAGGTCCCTCCAAGAGACCCAGTACTTC.

This chain connects TRBV2 to TRBJ1-2; no firm D call. Per germline, CDR1 SNHLY and CDR2 FYNNEI. V was shortened by 4 bases and J by 5 bases, with 8 bases between the two germline ends. The CDR3 is made up of 12 amino acids. The CDR3 protein is CASSASGYGYTF. For the CDR3, the DNA is TGTGCCAGCAGTGCGTCAGGTTATGGCTACACCTTC.

Written as DNA, the CDR3 is TGTGCCAGCAGCCAAGAGTTCGGAGGCAATCAGCCCCAGCATTTT. The encoded protein is CASSQEFGGNQPQHF. The chain employs TRBV4-2 and TRBJ1-5; no firm D call. The V gene's germline CDR1 is LGHNA and CDR2 YNFKEQ. The CDR3 length is 15 residues. V was pared by 0 bases and J by 2 bases, with 8 bases between.

The chain carries TRBV19 and TRBJ2-7; D may be TRBD1 (6 bases). This CDR3 is 14 amino acids long. The germline CDR1 and CDR2 sequences are LNHDA and SQIVND (reference sequence). V gave up 10 bases and J gave up 1 base, with 17 bases separating them. The CDR3 DNA is TGTGCCACTCGCCAAGCAGGGGATTCCTACGAGCAGTACTTC. Translated, it gives CATRQAGDSYEQYF.

The rearrangement links TRBV5-6 to TRBJ1-6, with D possibly TRBD1 on 5 matching bases. V was clipped by 0 bases and J by 6 bases, with 13 bases between them. The germline V gene encodes CDR1 SGHDT and CDR2 YYEEEE. This CDR3 comprises 16 residues. The CDR3 region has the DNA TGTGCCAGCAGCTTGGGAGGGGCAGAACTTAATTCACCCCTCCACTTT. It translates to CASSLGGAELNSPLHF.